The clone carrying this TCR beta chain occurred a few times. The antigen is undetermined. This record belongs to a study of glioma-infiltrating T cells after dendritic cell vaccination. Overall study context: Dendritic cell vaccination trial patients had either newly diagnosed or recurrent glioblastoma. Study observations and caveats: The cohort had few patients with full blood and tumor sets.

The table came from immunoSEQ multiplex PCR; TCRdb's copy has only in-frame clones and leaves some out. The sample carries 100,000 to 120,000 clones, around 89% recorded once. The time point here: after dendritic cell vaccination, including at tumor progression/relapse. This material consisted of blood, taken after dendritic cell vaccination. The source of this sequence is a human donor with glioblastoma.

The CDR3 here is CASSPGTGDNQPQHF. The CDR3 nucleotides read TGTGCCAGCAGTCCCGGGACAGGGGATAATCAGCCCCAGCATTTT. The chain recombines TRBV27 with TRBJ1-5, with 10 bases aligning to TRBD1. The V gene end was trimmed by 5 bases and the J gene end by 4 bases; junction bases not matched to a gene: 5. The CDR3 consists of 15 residues. The germline V gene encodes CDR1 MNHEY and CDR2 SMNVEV (reference sequence).